The present T cell receptor (beta chain) was sequenced within a study of blood T cell repertoires in COVID-19. About the study: T cells, B-cell-depleted T cells, or PBMCs provided the cDNA or gDNA that served as material.

This CDR3 region has 12 residues. Losses at the gene ends were 5 bases for V and 4 bases for J; bases not matched to a gene: 2. Germline V gene lookup returns CDR1 MDHEN and CDR2 SYDVKM. This clone was seen only once. TCRdb's copy holds only in-frame clones and misses some; the assay was immunoSEQ multiplex PCR. The sample consists of around 130,000 clones, about 81% of them appearing once. The V and J genes are TRBV28 and TRBJ2-7, with 7 positions matching TRBD1. This receptor was taken from a man aged 40-55 years with acute COVID-19. Sequenced sample: PBMCs or T cells enriched from blood (not recorded which). The CDR3 spells CASSQDRYEQYF. The CDR3 nucleotides read TGTGCCAGCAGTCAGGACAGGTACGAGCAGTACTTC.